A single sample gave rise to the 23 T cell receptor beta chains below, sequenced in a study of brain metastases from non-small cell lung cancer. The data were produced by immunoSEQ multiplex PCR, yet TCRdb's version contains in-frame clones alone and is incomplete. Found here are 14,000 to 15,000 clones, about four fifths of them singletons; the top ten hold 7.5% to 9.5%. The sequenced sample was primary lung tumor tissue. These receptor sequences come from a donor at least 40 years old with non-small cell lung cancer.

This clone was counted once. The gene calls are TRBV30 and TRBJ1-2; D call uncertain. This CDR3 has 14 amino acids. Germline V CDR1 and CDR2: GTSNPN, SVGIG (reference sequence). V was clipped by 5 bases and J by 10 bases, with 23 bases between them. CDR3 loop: CAWFDLVDYGPYTF. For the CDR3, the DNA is TGTGCCTGGTTCGATCTGGTCGACTATGGCCCCTACACCTTC.

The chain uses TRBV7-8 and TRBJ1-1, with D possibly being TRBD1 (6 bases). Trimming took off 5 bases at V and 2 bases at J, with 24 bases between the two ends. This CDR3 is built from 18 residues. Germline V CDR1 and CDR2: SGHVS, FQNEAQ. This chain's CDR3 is CASSPRTRGGIGNTEAFF. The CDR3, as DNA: TGTGCCAGCAGCCCCCGCACGAGAGGGGGGATAGGTAACACTGAAGCTTTCTTT. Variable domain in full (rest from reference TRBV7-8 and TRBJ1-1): GAGVSQSPRYKVAKRGQDVALRCDPISGHVSLFWYQQALGQGPEFLTYFQNEAQLDKSGLPSDRFFAERPEGSVSTLKIQRTQQEDSAVYLCASSPRTRGGIGNTEAFFGQGTRLTVV.

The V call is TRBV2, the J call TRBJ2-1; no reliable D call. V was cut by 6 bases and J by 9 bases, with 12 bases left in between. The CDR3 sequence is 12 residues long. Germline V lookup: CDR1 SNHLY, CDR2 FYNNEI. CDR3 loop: CASSEPVSEQFF. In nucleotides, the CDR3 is TGTGCCAGCAGCGAACCGGTTAGTGAGCAGTTCTTC.

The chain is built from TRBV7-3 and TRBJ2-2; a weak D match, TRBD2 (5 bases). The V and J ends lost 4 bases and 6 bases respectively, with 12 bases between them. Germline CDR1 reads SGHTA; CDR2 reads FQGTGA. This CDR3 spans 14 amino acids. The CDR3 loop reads CASSSLPGAGELFF. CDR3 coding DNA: TGTGCCAGCAGCTCCCTCCCCGGGGCCGGGGAGCTGTTTTTT.

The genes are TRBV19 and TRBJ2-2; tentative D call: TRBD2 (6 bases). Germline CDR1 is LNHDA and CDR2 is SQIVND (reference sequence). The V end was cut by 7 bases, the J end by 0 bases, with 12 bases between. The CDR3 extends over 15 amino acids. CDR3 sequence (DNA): TGTGCCAGTAAAGGAGGGGCTTCGAACACCGGGGAGCTGTTTTTT. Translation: CASKGGASNTGELFF.

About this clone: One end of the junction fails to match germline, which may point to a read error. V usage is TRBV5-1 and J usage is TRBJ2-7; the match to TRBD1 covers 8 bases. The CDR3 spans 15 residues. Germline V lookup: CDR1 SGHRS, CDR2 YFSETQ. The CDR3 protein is CAGSSTPGQEYEQYF. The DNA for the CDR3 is TGCGCCGGCAGCTCAACACCGGGACAGGAATACGAGCAGTACTTC.

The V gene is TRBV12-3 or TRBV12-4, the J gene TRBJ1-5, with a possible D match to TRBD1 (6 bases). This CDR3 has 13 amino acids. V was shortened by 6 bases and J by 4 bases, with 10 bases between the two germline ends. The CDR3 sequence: CASSVGQNQPQHF. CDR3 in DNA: TGTGCCAGCAGCGTCGGACAGAATCAGCCCCAGCATTTT.

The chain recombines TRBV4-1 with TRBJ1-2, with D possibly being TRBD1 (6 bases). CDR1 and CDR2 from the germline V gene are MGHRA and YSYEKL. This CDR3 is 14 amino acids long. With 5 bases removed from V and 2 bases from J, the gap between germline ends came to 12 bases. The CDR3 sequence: CASSNPGANYGYTF. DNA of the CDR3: TGCGCCAGCAGCAATCCGGGGGCAAACTATGGCTACACCTTC.

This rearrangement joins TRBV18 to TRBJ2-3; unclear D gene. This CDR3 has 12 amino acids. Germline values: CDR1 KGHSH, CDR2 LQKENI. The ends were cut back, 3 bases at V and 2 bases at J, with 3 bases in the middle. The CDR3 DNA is TGTGCCAGCTCACCGTACACAGATACGCAGTATTTT. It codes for CASSPYTDTQYF.

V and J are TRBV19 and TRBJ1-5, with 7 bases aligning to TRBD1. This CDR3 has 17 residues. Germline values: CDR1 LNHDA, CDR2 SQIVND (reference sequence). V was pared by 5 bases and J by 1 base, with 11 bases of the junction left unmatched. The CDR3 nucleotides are TGTGCCAGTAGTGGTGGAGGGGGCCAAAAAAGCAATCAGCCCCAGCATTTT. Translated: CASSGGGGQKSNQPQHF.

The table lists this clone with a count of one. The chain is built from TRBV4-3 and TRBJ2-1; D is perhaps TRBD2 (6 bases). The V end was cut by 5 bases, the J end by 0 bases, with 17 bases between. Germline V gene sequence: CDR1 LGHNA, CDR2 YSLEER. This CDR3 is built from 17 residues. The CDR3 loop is CASSARLGEFSYNEQFF. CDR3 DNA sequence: TGCGCCAGCAGCGCCCGACTAGGGGAATTCTCCTACAATGAGCAGTTCTTC.

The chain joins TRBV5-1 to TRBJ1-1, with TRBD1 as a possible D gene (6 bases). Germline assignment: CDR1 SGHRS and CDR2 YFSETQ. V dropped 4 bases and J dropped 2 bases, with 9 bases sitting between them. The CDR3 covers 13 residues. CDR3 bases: TGCGCCAGCAGCCGACAGGTAAACACTGAAGCTTTCTTT. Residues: CASSRQVNTEAFF.

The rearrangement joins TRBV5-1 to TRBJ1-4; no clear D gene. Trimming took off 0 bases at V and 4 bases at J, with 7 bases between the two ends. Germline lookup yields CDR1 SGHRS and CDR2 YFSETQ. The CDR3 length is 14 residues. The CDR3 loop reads CASSLADFNEKLFF. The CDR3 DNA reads TGCGCCAGCAGCTTGGCCGACTTTAATGAAAAACTGTTTTTT.

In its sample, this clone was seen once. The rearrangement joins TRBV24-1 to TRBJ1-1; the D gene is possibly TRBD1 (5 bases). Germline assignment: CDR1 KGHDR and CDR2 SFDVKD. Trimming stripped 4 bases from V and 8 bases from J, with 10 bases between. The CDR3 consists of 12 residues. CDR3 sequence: CATSDPGQEAFF. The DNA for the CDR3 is TGTGCCACCAGTGACCCAGGGCAGGAAGCTTTCTTT.

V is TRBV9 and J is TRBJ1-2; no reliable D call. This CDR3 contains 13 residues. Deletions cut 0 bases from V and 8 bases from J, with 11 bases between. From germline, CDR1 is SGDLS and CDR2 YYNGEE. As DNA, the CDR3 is TGTGCCAGCAGCGTAGAGCCGGGTTCAGGCTACACCTTC. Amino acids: CASSVEPGSGYTF.

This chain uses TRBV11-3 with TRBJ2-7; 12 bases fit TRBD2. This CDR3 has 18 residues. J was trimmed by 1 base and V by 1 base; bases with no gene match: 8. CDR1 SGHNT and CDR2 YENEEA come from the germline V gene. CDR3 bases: TGTGCCAGCAGCTTAGGACTAGCGGGGGCCAGCAGGTCCTACGAGCAGTACGTC. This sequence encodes CASSLGLAGASRSYEQYV.

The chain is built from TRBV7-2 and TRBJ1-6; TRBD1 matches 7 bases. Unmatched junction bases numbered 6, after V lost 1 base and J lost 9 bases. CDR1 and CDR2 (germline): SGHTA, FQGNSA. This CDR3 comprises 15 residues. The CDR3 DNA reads TGTGCCAGCAGCTTAGAAGGGGGCGCGGGTTCACCCCTCCACTTT. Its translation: CASSLEGGAGSPLHF.

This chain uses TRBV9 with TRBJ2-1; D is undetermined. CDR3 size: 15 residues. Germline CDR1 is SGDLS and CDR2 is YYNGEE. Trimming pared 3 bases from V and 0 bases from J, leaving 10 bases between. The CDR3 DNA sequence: TGTGCCAGCAGCGGACTTAAAAGCTCCTACAATGAGCAGTTCTTC. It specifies CASSGLKSSYNEQFF.

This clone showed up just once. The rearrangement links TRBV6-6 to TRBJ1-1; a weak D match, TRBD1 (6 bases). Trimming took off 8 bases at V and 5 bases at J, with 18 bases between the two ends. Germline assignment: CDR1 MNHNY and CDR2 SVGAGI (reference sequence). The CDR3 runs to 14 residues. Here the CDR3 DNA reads TGTGCCAGCGAGGCCACAGGGTGGAGGACTGAAGCTTTCTTT. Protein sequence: CASEATGWRTEAFF.

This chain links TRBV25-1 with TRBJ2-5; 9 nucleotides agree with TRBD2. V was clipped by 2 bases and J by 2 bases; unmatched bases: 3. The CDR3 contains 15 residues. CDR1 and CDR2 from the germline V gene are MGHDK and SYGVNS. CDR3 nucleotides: TGTGCCAGCAGTGAACCGACTAGCGGTCAAGAGACCCAGTACTTC. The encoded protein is CASSEPTSGQETQYF.

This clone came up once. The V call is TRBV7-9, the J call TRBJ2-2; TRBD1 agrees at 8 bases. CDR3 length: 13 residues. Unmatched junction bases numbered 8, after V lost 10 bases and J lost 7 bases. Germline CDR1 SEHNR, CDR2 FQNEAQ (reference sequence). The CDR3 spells CAKDRDEGGELFF. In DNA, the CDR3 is TGTGCCAAGGACAGGGATGAGGGCGGGGAGCTGTTTTTT.

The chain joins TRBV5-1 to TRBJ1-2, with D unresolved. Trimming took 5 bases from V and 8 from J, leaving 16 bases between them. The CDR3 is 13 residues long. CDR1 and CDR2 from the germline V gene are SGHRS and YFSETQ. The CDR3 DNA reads TGCGCCAGCAGACGGTACCCCCGGACGGGCTACACCTTC. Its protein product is CASRRYPRTGYTF.

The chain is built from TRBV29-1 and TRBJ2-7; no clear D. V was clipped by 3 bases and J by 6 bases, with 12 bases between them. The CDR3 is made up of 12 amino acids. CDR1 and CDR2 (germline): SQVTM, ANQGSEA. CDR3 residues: CSVDNCRFEQYV. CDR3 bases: TGCAGCGTTGATAATTGTCGGTTCGAGCAGTACGTC.